This TCR beta chain appears in the sequencing data of a study of blood T cell repertoires in COVID-19. The repertoire was sequenced with immunoSEQ multiplex PCR; TCRdb's copy has only in-frame clones and lacks some. The table includes 300,000 or so clones, approximately 80% detected once. This CDR3 comprises 11 residues. Germline-derived CDR1 and CDR2 are SEHNR and FQNEAQ (reference sequence). V was pared by 2 bases and J by 5 bases, with 3 bases between. The sequenced sample consisted of peripheral blood. The chain couples TRBV7-9 to TRBJ1-1; D is unclear. The TCR was taken from a woman between 50 and 59 years old with active or convalescent COVID-19. Here the CDR3 reads CASSLLTEAFF. In DNA, the CDR3 is TGTGCCAGCAGCTTATTAACTGAAGCTTTCTTT.